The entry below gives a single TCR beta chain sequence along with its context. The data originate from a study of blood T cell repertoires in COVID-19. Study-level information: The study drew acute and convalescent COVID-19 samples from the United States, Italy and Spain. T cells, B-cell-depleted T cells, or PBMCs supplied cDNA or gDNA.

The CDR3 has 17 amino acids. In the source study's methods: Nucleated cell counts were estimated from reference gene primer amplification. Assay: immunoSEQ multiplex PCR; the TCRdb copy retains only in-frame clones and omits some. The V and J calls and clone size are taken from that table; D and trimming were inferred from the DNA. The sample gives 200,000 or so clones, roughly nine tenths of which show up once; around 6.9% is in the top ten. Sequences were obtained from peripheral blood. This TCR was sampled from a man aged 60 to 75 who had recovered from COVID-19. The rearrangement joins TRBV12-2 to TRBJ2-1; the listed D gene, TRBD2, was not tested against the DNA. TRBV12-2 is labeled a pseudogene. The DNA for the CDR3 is TGTGCATCCCCATCCCCCTTTACTAGCGGGGGGGCCAATGAGCAGTTCTTC. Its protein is CASPSPFTSGGANEQFF.